Shown below are 12 T cell receptor beta chains from a single sample sequenced in a study of T cell repertoires in cytomegalovirus infection. TCRdb analysed the reads with MiXCR anew, one entry per CDR3 protein. This sample has 510,000 or so distinct CDR3 sequences, with around a quarter found just once. The specimen was PBMCs. All receptors derive from a human donor in good health (CMV status not recorded). Some clones in this sample may be carry-over from other donors' samples.

V and J are TRBV24-1 and TRBJ2-3; 10 bases line up with TRBD1. V gave up 3 bases and J gave up 3 bases; unmatched junction bases: 5. Germline assignment: CDR1 KGHDR and CDR2 SFDVKD. This CDR3 has 16 amino acids. This CDR3 reads CATSDTGTGETDTQYF. The CDR3, as DNA: TGTGCCACCAGTGATACCGGGACAGGGGAGACAGATACGCAGTATTTT.

This chain joins TRBV7-8 and TRBJ1-3, with D tentatively TRBD1 (5 bases). Trimming left V 0 bases short and J 4 bases short, with 13 bases between. The length of the CDR3 is 16 residues. Germline CDR1 SGHVS, CDR2 FQNEAQ. This CDR3 reads CASSLAPREGGNTIYF. The CDR3 DNA reads as TGTGCCAGCAGCTTAGCGCCCAGGGAAGGAGGAAACACCATATATTTT.

This clonotype came up a few times. The J gene is TRBJ2-5, the V gene TRBV6-1, with 8 bases that match TRBD2. V was pared by 4 bases and J by 5 bases, with 12 bases of the junction left unmatched. CDR3 length equals 16 residues. Germline V gene sequence: CDR1 MNHNS, CDR2 SASEGT. CDR3 sequence reads: CASSAPEAGVAETQYF. For the CDR3, the DNA is TGTGCCAGCAGTGCCCCCGAAGCGGGAGTCGCCGAGACCCAGTACTTC.

The chain uses TRBV11-2 and TRBJ1-5, with D perhaps TRBD1 (5 bases). The CDR3 has 13 amino acids. Trimming removed 5 bases from V and 8 bases from J, with 13 bases in between. The V gene's germline CDR1 is SGHAT and CDR2 FQNNGV. CDR3: CASSQNGGEPQHF. CDR3 sequence (DNA): TGTGCCAGCAGCCAAAATGGAGGGGAGCCCCAGCATTTT.

This clonotype was counted between two and nine times. The chain employs TRBV10-3 and TRBJ2-4; possible D gene TRBD1, 6 bases. Germline lookup yields CDR1 ENHRY and CDR2 SYGVKD. The ends were cut back, 2 bases at V and 7 bases at J, with 21 bases in the middle. The CDR3 has 17 amino acids. The CDR3 region is CAISELTLRDTGNIQYF. CDR3 in DNA: TGTGCCATCAGTGAGCTCACTTTACGGGACACAGGGAACATTCAGTACTTC.

This clonotype was detected once. Being one base from a much bigger clone, this may be a read error. The V and J genes are TRBV7-8 and TRBJ2-7, with D possibly being TRBD2 (6 bases). The germline gives CDR1 SGHVS, CDR2 FQNEAQ. Trimming removed 1 base from V and 6 bases from J, with 13 bases in between. The CDR3 has 14 amino acids. This CDR3 is CASSLGLAVCEQYV. The CDR3 DNA sequence: TGTGCCAGCAGCTTAGGCTTAGCGGTTTGCGAGCAGTACGTC.

This clonotype was seen ten or more times. This chain links TRBV7-8 with TRBJ2-1; TRBD1 matches at 7 bases. The CDR3 is 14 amino acids. Germline trimming cut 5 bases from V and 5 bases from J; bases unmatched to any gene: 6. CDR1 is SGHVS, CDR2 FQNEAQ, per germline. The CDR3 reads CASSLDQGDNEQFF. The CDR3 DNA reads as TGTGCCAGCAGCCTTGATCAGGGGGACAATGAGCAGTTCTTC.

This clonotype appeared many times. The junction shows a germline mismatch at one end, possibly a read error. This chain connects TRBV7-7 to TRBJ2-5; 9 bases agree with TRBD2. This CDR3 is built from 16 residues. CDR1 is SSHAT and CDR2 is FNYEAQ in the germline V gene (reference sequence). The chain's CDR3 is CASSLAFLAGQETQYF. DNA for the CDR3: TGTGCTAGCAGCTTAGCGTTCCTAGCGGGACAAGAGACCCAGTACTTC.

The chain couples TRBV29-1 to TRBJ2-1; D is unclear. The CDR3 is made up of 14 amino acids. The V end was cut by 2 bases, the J end by 4 bases, with 12 bases between. CDR1 is SQVTM and CDR2 is ANQGSEA in the germline V gene. CDR3 nucleotides: TGCAGCGTTGAACTACGAGTAAGATACAATGAGCAGTTCTTC. Residues: CSVELRVRYNEQFF.

This clonotype was detected many times. The chain links TRBV7-2 to TRBJ2-3; possibly TRBD1 for D (6 bases). V was pared by 5 bases and J by 9 bases, with 21 bases between. CDR1 SGHTA and CDR2 FQGNSA come from the germline V gene. The CDR3 totals 15 residues. In nucleotides, the CDR3 is TGTGCCAGCAGCGTAGTTTTGGGGGCGCGACCCACGCAGTATTTT. Protein sequence: CASSVVLGARPTQYF.

V gene TRBV6-2 or TRBV6-3 combines with J gene TRBJ2-1; 8 nucleotides line up with TRBD1. The CDR3 runs to 15 residues. V was clipped by 2 bases and J by 7 bases; unmatched bases: 7. Looked up from germline, CDR1 is MNHEY and CDR2 is SVGEGT. As DNA, the CDR3 is TGTGCCAGCAGTTACACCCAGGGGGCGCAAAATGAGCAGTTCTTC. This translates into CASSYTQGAQNEQFF.

The chain links TRBV12-3 or TRBV12-4 to TRBJ1-2; D is ambiguous. This CDR3 is 15 amino acids long. V was cut by 4 bases and J by 4 bases, with 16 bases left in between. The CDR3 nucleotides read TGTGCCAGCAGTTCCGGAGGCAGGTCGGTCTATGGCTACACCTTC. Its translation: CASSSGGRSVYGYTF.